These T cell receptor beta chains were read from a single sample in a study of breast tumors, draining lymph nodes, adjacent tissues. MiXCR, applied by TCRdb to the multiplex PCR reads, yields one record per CDR3 protein. The table includes 270,000 or so distinct CDR3 sequences, around 31% detected once. The sequenced sample consisted of axillary lymph node tissue. The receptors derive from a female donor with breast cancer. Some clones in this sample may be carry-over from other donors' samples. Each CDR3 is given with its conserved first and last residue. A D gene is named only where the DNA matches it firmly. Only some rows state a clone size, as once, few, many or a class for expanded clones.

v_gene,j_gene,abundance,len,d_gene,CDR3aa,CDR3nt
TRBV20-1,TRBJ2-2,many,13,NA,CSAGSRGTGELFF,TGCAGTGCTGGGTCTAGGGGCACCGGGGAGCTGTTTTTT
TRBV12-3/TRBV12-4,TRBJ2-3,few,15,TRBD2,CASSYGTSLADTQYF,TGTGCCAGCAGCTATGGGACTAGCTTAGCAGATACGCAGTATTTT
TRBV7-2,TRBJ2-5,NA,16,NA,CASSPGTRYVQETQYF,TGTGCCAGCAGCCCAGGGACAAGGTATGTCCAAGAGACCCAGTACTTT
TRBV19,TRBJ2-5,many,13,NA,CASSWAGRETQYF,TGTGCCAGTAGTTGGGCAGGGAGAGAGACCCAGTACTTC
TRBV6-6,TRBJ1-5,NA,16,TRBD1,CASSYSRGLSNQPQHF,TGTGCCAGCAGTTACTCCAGGGGGCTTAGCAATCAGCCCCAGCATTTT
TRBV2,TRBJ2-5,many,15,TRBD1,CASNPRTGLYGTQYF,TGTGCCAGCAATCCCCGGACAGGGCTTTATGGGACCCAGTACTTC
TRBV6-1,TRBJ1-2,many,15,NA,CASTRLGNRGYGYTF,TGTGCCAGCACCCGTCTGGGCAATAGGGGCTATGGCTACACCTTC
TRBV20-1,TRBJ1-1,NA,14,NA,CSARVYGIRAEAFF,TGCAGTGCTAGAGTCTATGGGATTAGGGCTGAAGCTTTCTTT
TRBV11-3,TRBJ2-7,once,14,NA,CASSLVRASYEQYF,TGTGCCAGCAGCTTGGTGCGGGCCTCCTACGAGCAGTACTTC
TRBV10-1,TRBJ2-6,NA,14,NA,CASSEVAGANVLTF,TGCGCCAGCAGTGAAGTGGCCGGGGCCAACGTCCTGACTTTC
TRBV9,TRBJ2-7,many,16,TRBD2,CASSVSPGLAAYEQYF,TGTGCCAGCAGCGTATCTCCGGGACTAGCGGCTTACGAGCAGTACTTC
TRBV20-1,TRBJ2-7,many,14,TRBD2,CSANTGLAGYEQYF,TGCAGTGCTAATACGGGACTAGCGGGTTACGAGCAGTACTTC
TRBV19,TRBJ2-1,many,14,NA,CASSTPLEYNEQFF,TGTGCCAGTAGTACCCCCCTCGAATACAATGAGCAGTTCTTC
TRBV5-1,TRBJ2-5,many,13,NA,CASSFRGAETQYF,TGCGCCAGCAGCTTCAGGGGAGCGGAGACCCAGTACTTC
TRBV13,TRBJ2-2,few,16,NA,CASSLKGGRVTGELFF,TGTGCCAGCAGCTTAAAGGGGGGGCGCGTCACCGGGGAGCTGTTTTTT
TRBV3-1,TRBJ2-1,NA,13,NA,CASRQSIRWEQFF,TGTGCCAGCAGGCAAAGTATTAGGTGGGAGCAGTTCTTC
TRBV9,TRBJ2-7,NA,15,TRBD2,CASSRGLAGPYEQYF,TGTGCCAGCAGCCGTGGACTAGCGGGACCCTACGAGCAGTACTTC
TRBV6-6,TRBJ1-6,NA,12,TRBD1,CASRPGGSPLHF,TGTGCCAGCAGACCAGGGGGCTCACCCCTCCACTTT
TRBV6-5,TRBJ2-7,NA,15,NA,CAASPGGSWGAEQYF,TGTGCCGCCTCCCCAGGAGGTTCCTGGGGGGCCGAGCAGTACTTC
TRBV5-8,TRBJ2-7,many,16,TRBD2,CASSLGGGLAAYEQYF,TGTGCCAGCAGCTTGGGGGGTGGACTAGCAGCCTACGAGCAGTACTTC
TRBV12-5,TRBJ1-4,many,15,NA,CASGPGEQGKEKLFF,TGTGCTAGTGGCCCCGGGGAACAGGGAAAGGAAAAACTGTTTTTT
TRBV7-3,TRBJ2-1,NA,12,NA,CASSWHLSEQFF,TGTGCCAGCAGCTGGCACCTTAGTGAGCAGTTCTTC
TRBV20-1,TRBJ2-7,few,14,TRBD2,CSASSLAGASEQYF,TGCAGTGCTAGCTCACTAGCGGGAGCCTCCGAGCAGTACTTC
TRBV20-1,TRBJ2-1,many,12,NA,CSAIRGGNEQFF,TGCAGTGCTATCCGAGGTGGCAATGAGCAGTTCTTC
TRBV12-3/TRBV12-4,TRBJ2-1,many,17,TRBD2,CASSLAAGVAGYNEQFF,TGTGCCAGCAGTTTAGCCGCTGGGGTAGCGGGGTACAATGAGCAGTTCTTC
TRBV15,TRBJ2-2,NA,16,TRBD1,CATSRFSGTGGGELFF,TGTGCCACCAGCAGATTTTCCGGGACAGGTGGCGGGGAGCTGTTTTTT
TRBV11-2,TRBJ2-1,many,13,NA,CASSPGSVNEQFF,TGTGCCAGCAGCCCAGGCAGTGTCAATGAGCAGTTCTTC
TRBV7-8,TRBJ2-1,many,15,TRBD2,CASSSRGGADNEQFF,TGTGCCAGCAGCTCCCGGGGAGGGGCGGACAATGAGCAGTTCTTC
TRBV12-3/TRBV12-4,TRBJ1-1,few,14,NA,CASSLVTGSIEAFF,TGTGCCAGCAGTTTGGTAACAGGGTCTATTGAAGCTTTCTTT
TRBV15,TRBJ2-1,many,12,NA,CATSRDLGEQFF,TGTGCCACCAGCAGAGATTTGGGGGAGCAGTTCTTC
TRBV4-3,TRBJ2-2,many,18,TRBD2,CASSRGLAGGTNTGELFF,TGCGCCAGCAGCCGAGGACTAGCGGGAGGGACGAACACCGGGGAGCTGTTTTTT
TRBV5-8,TRBJ1-6,many,16,TRBD1,CASSWEGGRVDSPLHF,TGTGCCAGCAGCTGGGAAGGGGGCCGGGTCGATTCACCCCTCCACTTT
TRBV20-1,TRBJ2-1,many,14,TRBD1,CSAPTGAPYNEQFF,TGCAGTGCCCCGACAGGGGCTCCCTACAATGAGCAGTTCTTC
TRBV27,TRBJ2-1,NA,16,TRBD2,CASSSLLAGENNEQFF,TGTGCCAGCAGTTCCCTACTAGCGGGAGAGAACAATGAGCAGTTCTTC
TRBV4-1,TRBJ2-5,many,15,TRBD2,CASSQDWRGEETQYF,TGCGCCAGCAGCCAAGACTGGCGGGGGGAAGAGACCCAGTACTTC
TRBV5-8,TRBJ1-2,many,13,NA,CASSLDRVYGYTF,TGTGCCAGCAGCTTGGACAGGGTTTATGGCTACACCTTC
TRBV3-1,TRBJ2-7,few,14,NA,CASSPSGLSYEQYF,TGTGCCAGCAGTCCCAGCGGCCTCTCCTACGAGCAGTACTTC
TRBV20-1,TRBJ2-7,many,14,NA,CSAQPPTGTYEQYF,TGCAGTGCTCAACCCCCGACAGGCACCTACGAGCAGTACTTC
TRBV7-3,TRBJ2-2,many,16,TRBD2,CASSSNSGANTGELFF,TGTGCCAGCAGCTCCAATAGCGGGGCGAACACCGGGGAGCTGTTTTTT
TRBV10-3,TRBJ2-3,NA,15,TRBD2,CAISDPSGSEDTQYF,TGTGCCATCAGTGACCCTAGCGGGAGTGAGGATACGCAGTATTTT
TRBV10-2,TRBJ1-4,NA,16,TRBD1,CASSDADRGFDEKLFF,TGCGCCAGCAGTGATGCCGACAGGGGATTCGATGAAAAACTGTTTTTT
TRBV4-1,TRBJ2-2,many,15,NA,CASSPRAAGTGELFF,TGCGCCAGCAGTCCGCGTGCAGCCGGCACCGGGGAGCTGTTTTTT
TRBV5-4,TRBJ2-7,many,15,TRBD2,CASSLLLAGSYEQYF,TGTGCCAGCAGCTTGTTACTAGCGGGGTCCTACGAGCAGTACTTC
TRBV29-1,TRBJ1-2,many,15,TRBD1,CSVEFRDRDVYGYTF,TGCAGCGTTGAATTCCGGGACAGAGACGTCTATGGCTACACCTTC
TRBV24-1,TRBJ1-5,NA,15,TRBD1,CATSARGDRAQPQHF,TGTGCCACCAGTGCTAGAGGGGACAGGGCTCAGCCCCAGCATTTT
TRBV30,TRBJ2-2,many,11,NA,CAWSATGELFF,TGTGCCTGGAGCGCAACCGGGGAGCTGTTTTTT
TRBV12-3/TRBV12-4,TRBJ2-1,many,16,TRBD1,CASSLGKTGADNEQFF,TGTGCCAGCAGTTTGGGGAAGACAGGGGCCGACAATGAGCAGTTCTTC
TRBV2,TRBJ2-2,NA,16,TRBD1,CASSRDSYANTGELLF,TGTGCCAGCAGCAGGGACAGCTATGCGAACACCGGGGAGCTGCTTTTC
TRBV5-1,TRBJ1-1,few,15,NA,CASSREGGSYTEAFF,TGCGCCAGCAGCCGGGAGGGGGGGTCATACACTGAAGCTTTCTTT
TRBV20-1,TRBJ2-6,NA,18,NA,CSARDRGDPVLRANVLTF,NA
TRBV18,TRBJ1-4,once,14,NA,CASSSDWDGEKLFF,TGTGCCAGCTCATCCGACTGGGATGGTGAAAAACTGTTTTTT
TRBV27,TRBJ1-2,NA,15,NA,CASSPSQEVTYGYTF,TGTGCCAGCAGTCCCTCCCAGGAAGTTACCTATGGCTACACCTTC
TRBV29-1,TRBJ2-1,many,15,TRBD1,CSVVDFGQGSNEQFF,TGCAGCGTTGTGGATTTCGGACAGGGAAGCAATGAGCAGTTCTTC